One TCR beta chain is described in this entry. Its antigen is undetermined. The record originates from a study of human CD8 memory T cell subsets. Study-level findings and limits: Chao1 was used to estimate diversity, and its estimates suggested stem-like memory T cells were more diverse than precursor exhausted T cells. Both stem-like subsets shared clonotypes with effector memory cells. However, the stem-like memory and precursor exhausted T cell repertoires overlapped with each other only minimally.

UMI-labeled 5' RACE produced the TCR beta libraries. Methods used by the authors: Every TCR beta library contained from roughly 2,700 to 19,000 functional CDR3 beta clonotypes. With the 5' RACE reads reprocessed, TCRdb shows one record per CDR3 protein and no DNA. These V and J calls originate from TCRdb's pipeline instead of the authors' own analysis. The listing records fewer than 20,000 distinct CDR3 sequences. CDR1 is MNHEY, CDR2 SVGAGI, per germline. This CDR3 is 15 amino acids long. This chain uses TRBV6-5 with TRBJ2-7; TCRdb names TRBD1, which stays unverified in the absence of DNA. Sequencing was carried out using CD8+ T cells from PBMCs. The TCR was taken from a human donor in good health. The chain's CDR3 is CASSLRVGQAYEQYF.